This T cell receptor (beta chain) was sequenced in a study of neurological immune-mediated disorders. cDNA synthesis was performed by 5'RACE with 10-nucleotide random UMIs. Over 200 million TCR-beta sequences (from 15-18 subjects) were yielded by each sequencing run. From the 5' RACE reads, TCRdb called clonotypes with MiXCR, one entry per CDR3 protein. The sample has tens of thousands of distinct CDR3 sequences; approximately 10% are singletons. This clonotype was detected many times. V dropped 5 bases and J dropped 6; count of bases not matched to a gene: 11. Per the germline V gene, CDR1 is DFQATT and CDR2 is SNEGSKA (reference sequence). CDR3 length equals 14 residues.

J is TRBJ2-7 and V is TRBV20-1; 9 nucleotides line up with TRBD2. The specimen was PBMCs. The sequence derives from a man aged 35-49 years in good health. CDR3 sequence (DNA): TGCAGTGCTTACAGAGCTAGCGGGATGTTCGAGCAGTACTTC. Encoded protein: CSAYRASGMFEQYF.